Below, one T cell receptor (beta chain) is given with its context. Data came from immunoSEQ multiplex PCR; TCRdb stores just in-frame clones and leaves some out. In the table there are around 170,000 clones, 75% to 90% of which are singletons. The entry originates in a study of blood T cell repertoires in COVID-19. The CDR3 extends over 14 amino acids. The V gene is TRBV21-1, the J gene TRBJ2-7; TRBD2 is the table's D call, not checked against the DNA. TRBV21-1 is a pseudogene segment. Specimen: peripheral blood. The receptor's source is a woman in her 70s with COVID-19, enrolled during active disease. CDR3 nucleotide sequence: TGTGCCAGCAGCAAAGAGTGGAGGGGCCACGAGCAGTACTTC. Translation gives CASSKEWRGHEQYF.